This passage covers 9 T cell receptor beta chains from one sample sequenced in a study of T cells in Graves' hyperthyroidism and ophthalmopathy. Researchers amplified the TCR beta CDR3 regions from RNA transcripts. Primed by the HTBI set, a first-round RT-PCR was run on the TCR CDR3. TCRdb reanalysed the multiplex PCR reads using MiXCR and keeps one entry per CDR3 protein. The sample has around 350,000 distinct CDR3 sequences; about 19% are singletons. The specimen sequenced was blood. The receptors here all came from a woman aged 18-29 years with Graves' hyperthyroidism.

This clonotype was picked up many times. The CDR3 nucleotides are TGTGCCAGCAGTTTATCGATAGGAGGCCTATATGGCTACACCTTC. Translating gives CASSLSIGGLYGYTF. V usage is TRBV27 and J usage is TRBJ1-2; D call uncertain. The CDR3 totals 15 residues. Germline V lookup: CDR1 MNHEY, CDR2 SMNVEV (reference sequence). Trimming took off 0 bases at V and 5 bases at J, with 13 bases between the two ends.

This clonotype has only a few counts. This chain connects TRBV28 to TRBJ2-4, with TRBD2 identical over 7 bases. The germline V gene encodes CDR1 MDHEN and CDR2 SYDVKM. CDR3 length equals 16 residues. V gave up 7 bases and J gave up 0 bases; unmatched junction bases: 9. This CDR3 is CASTPRGEGAKNIQYF. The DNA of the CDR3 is TGTGCCAGCACCCCCCGGGGGGAGGGAGCCAAAAACATTCAGTACTTC.

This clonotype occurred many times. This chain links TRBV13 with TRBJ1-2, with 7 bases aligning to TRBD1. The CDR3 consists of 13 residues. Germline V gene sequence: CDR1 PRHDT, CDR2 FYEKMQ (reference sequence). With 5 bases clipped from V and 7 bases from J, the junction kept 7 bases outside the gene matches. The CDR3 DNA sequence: TGTGCCAGCAGCCCTCAGGGGGATGGTGGCTACACCTTC. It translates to CASSPQGDGGYTF.

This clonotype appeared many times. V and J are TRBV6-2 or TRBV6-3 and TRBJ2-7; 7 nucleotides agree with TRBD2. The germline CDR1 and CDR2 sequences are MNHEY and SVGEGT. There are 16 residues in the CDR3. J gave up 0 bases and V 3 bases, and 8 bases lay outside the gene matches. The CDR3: CASSYSPSGVSYEQYF. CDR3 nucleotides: TGTGCCAGCAGTTATTCACCCAGCGGGGTCTCCTACGAGCAGTACTTC.

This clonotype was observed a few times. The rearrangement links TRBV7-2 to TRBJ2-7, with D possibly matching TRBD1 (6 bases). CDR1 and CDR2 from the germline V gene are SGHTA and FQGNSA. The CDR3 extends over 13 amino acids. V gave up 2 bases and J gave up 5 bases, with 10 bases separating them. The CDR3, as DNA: TGTGCCAGCAGCTTAATACCAGGGGACGAGCAGTACTTC. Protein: CASSLIPGDEQYF.

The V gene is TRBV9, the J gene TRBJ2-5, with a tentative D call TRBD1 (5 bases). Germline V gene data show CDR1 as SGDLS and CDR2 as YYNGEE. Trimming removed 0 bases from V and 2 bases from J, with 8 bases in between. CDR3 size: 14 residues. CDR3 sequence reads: CASSVGDSQETQYF. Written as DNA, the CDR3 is TGTGCCAGCAGCGTAGGAGACAGTCAAGAGACCCAGTACTTC.

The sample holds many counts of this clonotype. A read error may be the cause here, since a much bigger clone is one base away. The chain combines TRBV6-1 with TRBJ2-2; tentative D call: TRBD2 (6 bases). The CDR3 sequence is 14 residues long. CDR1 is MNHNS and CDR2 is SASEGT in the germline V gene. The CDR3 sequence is CVSSRDGRTGELFF. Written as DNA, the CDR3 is TGTGTCAGCAGTAGAGATGGGAGGACCGGGGAGCTGTTTTTT.

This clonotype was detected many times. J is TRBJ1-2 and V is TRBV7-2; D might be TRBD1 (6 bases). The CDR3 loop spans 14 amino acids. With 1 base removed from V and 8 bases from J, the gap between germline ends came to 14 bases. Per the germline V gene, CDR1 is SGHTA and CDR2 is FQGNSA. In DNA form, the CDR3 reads TGTGCCAGCAGCTTAGGGCAGGGGTTATACGGCTACACCTTC. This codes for CASSLGQGLYGYTF. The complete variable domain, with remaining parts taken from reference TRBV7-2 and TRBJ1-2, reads GAGVSQSPSNKVTEKGKDVELRCDPISGHTALYWYRQSLGQGLEFLIYFQGNSAPDKSGLPSDRFSAERTGGSVSTLTIQRTQQEDSAVYLCASSLGQGLYGYTFGSGTRLTVV.

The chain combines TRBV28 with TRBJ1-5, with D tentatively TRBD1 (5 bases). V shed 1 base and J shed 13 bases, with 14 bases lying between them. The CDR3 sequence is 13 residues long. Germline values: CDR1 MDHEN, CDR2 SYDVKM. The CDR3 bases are TGTGCCAGCAGTTTATTGGACAAGGCGATGCAGCATTTT. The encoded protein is CASSLLDKAMQHF.